The present entry profiles one TCR beta chain with its context. Its antigen remains unknown. The data are from a study of shared clonotypes between healthy human individuals. TCRdb's copy holds only in-frame clones and misses some; the assay was immunoSEQ multiplex PCR. The data show some 980,000 clones, with around 80% seen just once and approximately 1.5% held by the top ten. Overall study results and limits: Shared clonotypes across all four donors exceeded non-shared ones in generation probability.

Sequencing used memory CD4+ T cells sorted from blood. Subset in this sample: CD45RA-negative fraction. The source is a man between 18 and 35 years old in good health.

The CDR3: CASSSAGTSGTYEQYF. As DNA, the CDR3 is TGTGCCAGTAGTTCTGCCGGGACTAGCGGAACCTACGAGCAGTACTTC. The rearrangement joins TRBV19 to TRBJ2-7, with 11 bases identical to TRBD2. From germline, CDR1 is LNHDA and CDR2 SQIVND (reference sequence). V lost 5 bases, J lost 2 bases, and 8 bases stayed unmatched. This CDR3 comprises 16 residues.